This T cell receptor beta chain was recovered during a study of blood T cells in healthy people across ages (dated by TCRdb to between 2015 and 2016). Study-wide context: Template switching captured roughly one uniquely barcoded TCR beta cDNA molecule per two T cells in model experiments. Using deep sequencing normalized with unique cDNA molecular identifiers, the study measured how TCR beta repertoire diversity changes with age. The donors were divided into four age groups: young (average around 16 years), middle-aged (over 35), aged (approximately 62) and long-lived (roughly 82). Two additional independent replicas of 1 million unique cDNA reads from the same blood draw were analyzed for two donors (one aged 18 to 30 and one aged 80 or older).

General conclusions and limits of the study: Because profiling used bulk unsorted PBMCs, naive and antigen-experienced compartments could not be compared conclusively. Compared with the aged group, more naive CD4+ T cells, fewer expanded clones and increased TCR diversity were shown by the long-lived group, suggesting age selection. Observed TCR beta diversity per million T cells fell roughly linearly with age, and a significant reduction was already apparent by age roughly 40. A strong correlation was found between observed TCR beta diversity and the percentage of naive T cells measured by flow cytometry. The CMV infection status of donors was not known, potentially confounding age-related changes in expanded clonotypes. Estimates of total diversity based on one million sequenced T cells were considered lower bounds and underestimates.

As regards this clonotype: This clone's antigen is unknown. Nothing much larger sits one base from this clone, and base qualities are not available.

In the germline V gene (reference sequence), CDR1 corresponds to MNHEY and CDR2 to SMNVEV. Trimming costs V 3 bases and J 0 bases, and their ends lie 14 bases apart. CDR3 length: 16 amino acids, cysteine to phenylalanine. The read is trimmed to its CDR3 DNA, 48 bases read in frame from base 1. The 39 donors, aged roughly 6 to 90 years, were systemically healthy Caucasian individuals from Russia. About 9.1 milliliters of peripheral blood were collected from each donor into EDTA-treated Vacutainer tubes. Ficoll-Paque density-gradient centrifugation was used to isolate PBMCs, with at least 6 million per sample. Total RNA, at least 6 micrograms per sample, was extracted from PBMCs with Trizol reagent. For every donor, an aliquot of PBMCs went through flow cytometry to measure the percentages of naive CD45RAhigh/CD27high T cells. The library was made by 5' RACE. Sequencer: Illumina HiSeq 2500. The second PCR ran for roughly 7 to 12 cycles and used a J-beta primer mix along with a sample-barcoded 5' primer. A template-switch 5' adaptor carrying 12 random nucleotides introduced a unique molecular identifier onto each TCR beta cDNA molecule. Each sample yielded at least 2.5 million CDR3-containing paired-end reads. The Mint cDNA synthesis kit, primed by a TRBC-specific oligonucleotide, was used to synthesize first-strand cDNA from all RNA. Following uracil-DNA glycosylase treatment, a first 18-cycle PCR with universal primers M1SS and BC2_uni_R was performed on all cDNA. For the original study's pipeline: Normalization of each sample was performed by random selection of 1 million high-quality reads, each carrying a distinct molecular identifier. Instead of being binned into consensus sequences, reads with shared molecular identifiers were discarded. MiTCR, with a Q25 quality threshold and the strictest error-elimination algorithm, was used for CDR3 identification, clonotype clustering and error correction. A nonparametric unseen species model with Euler transformation was used to estimate lower-bound total TCR beta diversity. The public reads were reanalyzed by TCRdb: fastp trimming at Q25, MiXCR alignment, in-frame beta chains only. Each CDR3 protein gets just one entry, which takes the most common genes and DNA from the rows behind it. TCRdb, not the authors, supplied the V and J calls. This sample lists about 780,000 distinct CDR3 sequences; under 30% were detected once. The ten largest make up approximately 2.9% of the sample.

This sample also belongs to another study, concerning T cells of mothers and their children. As that second study puts it: Nine systemically healthy Caucasian individuals served as donors, namely three mothers together with their six children. cDNA synthesis used all of the extracted RNA, with roughly 1.5 ug of RNA in each 15 ul reaction. In the second PCR, the M1S primer added sample barcodes and 2-4 random nucleotides. More than 9 million TCR beta CDR3 reads were obtained from each mother, and about 3 million reads were obtained from each child. In both related and unrelated pairs, thymic selection shapes the output of TCR recombination in a similar way, with inherited differences having only a minor effect. Normalized repertoire overlap was always found to be slightly, but never significantly, higher in related mother-child pairs than in unrelated mother-child pairs. Persistent microchimeric T cell clones were not detected, at a sensitivity of about 100 clones per million clonotypes. In the study, deep NGS was used to compare the TCR beta repertoires of mothers and children, and features distinguishing related mother-child pairs from unrelated individuals were sought. On average, the children were roughly 12 +/- 4 years old, while the mothers were about 40 +/- 4 years old. After adapter ligation with NEBNext reagents, the libraries were sequenced on Illumina HiSeq 2000 with 100+100 nt paired-end reads. Mother and child libraries were prepared a month apart and sequenced in separate runs to prevent cross-contamination. Each donor had between about 500,000 and 2,300,000 distinct TCR beta clonotypes identified. Naive TCR beta clonotypes were estimated from low-frequency clonotypes matched to each donor's FACS-determined naive share, without sorting.

The rearrangement joined TRBV27 to TRBJ1-2; matching of 5 bases hints at TRBD1 as the D gene. This receptor was identified in a boy between 10 and 17 years old in good health. Material: blood. The CDR3 corresponds to CASSLQGRRSNYGYTF. The nucleotide sequence is given as TGTGCCAGCAGTTTGCAGGGCCGGCGGTCTAACTATGGCTACACCTTC.